The present entry profiles one T cell receptor beta chain with its context. This sample is part of a study of blood T cell repertoires in COVID-19. Clones were read by immunoSEQ multiplex PCR, and TCRdb kept only the in-frame ones, dropping some. The table records 220,000 or so clones, 65% to 85% of them present only once. V shed 1 base and J shed 3 bases, with 9 bases lying between them. The CDR3 has 14 residues. Germline V gene sequence: CDR1 MNHEY, CDR2 SMNVEV (reference sequence). This TCR was sampled from a woman aged 60-70 years who had recovered from COVID-19. Sequencing input: PBMCs or T cells enriched from blood (not recorded which). The chain uses TRBV27 and TRBJ1-2; a possible D gene is TRBD1 (5 bases). The CDR3 DNA reads as TGTGCCAGCAGTTTATGGCAGGGTCACTATGGCTACACCTTC. This codes for CASSLWQGHYGYTF.